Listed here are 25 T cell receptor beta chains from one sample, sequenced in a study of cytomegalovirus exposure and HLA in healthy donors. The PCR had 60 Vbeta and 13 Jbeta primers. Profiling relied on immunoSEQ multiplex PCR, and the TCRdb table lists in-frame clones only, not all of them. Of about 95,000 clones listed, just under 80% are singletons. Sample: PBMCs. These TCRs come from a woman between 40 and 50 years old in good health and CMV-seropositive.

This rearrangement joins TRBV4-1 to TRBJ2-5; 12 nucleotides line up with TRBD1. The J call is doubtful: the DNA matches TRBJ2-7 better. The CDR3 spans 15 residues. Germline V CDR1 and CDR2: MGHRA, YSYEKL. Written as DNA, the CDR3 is TGCGCCAGCAGCCCGGGGACAGGGGGCTTATACGAGCAGTACTTC. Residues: CASSPGTGGLYEQYF.

CDR3 DNA: TGTGCCAGCAGTGAAACTCCAGGGGGTTTTGGGGCCAACGTCCTGACTTTC. This translates into CASSETPGGFGANVLTF. This sequence joins TRBV11-2 and TRBJ2-6; 7 bases are shared with TRBD1. The CDR3 consists of 17 residues. With V trimmed by 6 bases and J by 3 bases, 11 bases remained unmatched. Germline CDR1 is SGHAT and CDR2 is FQNNGV.

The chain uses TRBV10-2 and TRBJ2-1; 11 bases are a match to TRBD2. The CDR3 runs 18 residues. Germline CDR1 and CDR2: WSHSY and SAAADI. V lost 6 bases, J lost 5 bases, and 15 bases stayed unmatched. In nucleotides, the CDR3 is TGCGCCAGCAGGAACCCGCCGGGACTAGCGGAACCCGACAATGAGCAGTTCTTC. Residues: CASRNPPGLAEPDNEQFF.

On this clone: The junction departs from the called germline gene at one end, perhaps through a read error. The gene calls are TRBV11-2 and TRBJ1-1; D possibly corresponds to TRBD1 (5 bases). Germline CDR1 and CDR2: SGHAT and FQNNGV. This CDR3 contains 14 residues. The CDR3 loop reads CAGSLDWGGTEAFF. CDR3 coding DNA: TGTGCCGGCAGCTTAGATTGGGGGGGCACTGAAGCTTTCTTT.

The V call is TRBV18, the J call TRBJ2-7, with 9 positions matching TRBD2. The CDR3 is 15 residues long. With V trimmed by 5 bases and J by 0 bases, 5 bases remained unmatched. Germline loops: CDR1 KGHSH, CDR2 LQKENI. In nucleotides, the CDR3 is TGTGCCAGCTCATCCGGACTAGCGAGCTCCTACGAGCAGTACTTC. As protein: CASSSGLASSYEQYF.

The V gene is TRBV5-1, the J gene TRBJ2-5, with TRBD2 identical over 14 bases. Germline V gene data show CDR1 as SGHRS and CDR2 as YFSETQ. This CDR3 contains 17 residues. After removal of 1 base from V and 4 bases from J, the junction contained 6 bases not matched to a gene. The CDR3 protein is CASSLYPTSGRVETQYF. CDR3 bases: TGCGCCAGCAGCTTGTATCCGACTAGCGGGAGGGTAGAGACCCAGTACTTC.

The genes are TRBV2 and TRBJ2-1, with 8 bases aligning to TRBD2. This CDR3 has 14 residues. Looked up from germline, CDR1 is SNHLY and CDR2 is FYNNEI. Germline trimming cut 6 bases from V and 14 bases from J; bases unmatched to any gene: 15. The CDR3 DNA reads TGTGCCAGCAGGGGAACTAGCGGACCCCGTTTGGAGTTCTTC. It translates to CASRGTSGPRLEFF. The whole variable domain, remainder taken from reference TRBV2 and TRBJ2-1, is EPEVTQTPSHQVTQMGQEVILRCVPISNHLYFYWYRQILGQKVEFLVSFYNNEISEKSEIFDDQFSVERPDGSNFTLKIRSTKLEDSAMYFCASRGTSGPRLEFFGPGTRLTVL.

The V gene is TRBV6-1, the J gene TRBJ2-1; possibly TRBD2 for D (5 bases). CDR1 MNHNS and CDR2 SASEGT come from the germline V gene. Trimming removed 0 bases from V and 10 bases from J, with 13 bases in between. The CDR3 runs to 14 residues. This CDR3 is CASSEADWRTEQFF. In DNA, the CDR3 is TGTGCCAGCAGTGAAGCGGACTGGCGGACGGAGCAGTTCTTC.

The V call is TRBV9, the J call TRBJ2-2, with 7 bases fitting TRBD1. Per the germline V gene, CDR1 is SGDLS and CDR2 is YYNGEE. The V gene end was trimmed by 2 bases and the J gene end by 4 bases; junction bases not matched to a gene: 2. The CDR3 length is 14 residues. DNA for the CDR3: TGTGCCAGCAGCGTCGGGACAGTCACCGGGGAGCTGTTTTTT. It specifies CASSVGTVTGELFF. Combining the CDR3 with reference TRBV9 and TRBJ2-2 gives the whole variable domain DSGVTQTPKHLITATGQRVTLRCSPRSGDLSVYWYQQSLDQGLQFLIQYYNGEERAKGNILERFSAQQFPDLHSELNLSSLELGDSALYFCASSVGTVTGELFFGEGSRLTVL.

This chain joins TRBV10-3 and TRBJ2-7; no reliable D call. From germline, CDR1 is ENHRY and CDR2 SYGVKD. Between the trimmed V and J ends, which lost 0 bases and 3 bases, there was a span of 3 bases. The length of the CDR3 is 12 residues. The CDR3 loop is CAISESNYEQYF. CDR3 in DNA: TGTGCCATCAGTGAGTCCAACTACGAGCAGTACTTC.

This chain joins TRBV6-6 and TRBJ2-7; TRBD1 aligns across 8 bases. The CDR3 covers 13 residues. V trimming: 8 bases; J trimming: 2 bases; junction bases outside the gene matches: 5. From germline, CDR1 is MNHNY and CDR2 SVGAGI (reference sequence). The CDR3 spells CASDKTGAYEQYF. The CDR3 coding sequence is TGTGCCAGCGATAAGACAGGGGCCTACGAGCAGTACTTC.

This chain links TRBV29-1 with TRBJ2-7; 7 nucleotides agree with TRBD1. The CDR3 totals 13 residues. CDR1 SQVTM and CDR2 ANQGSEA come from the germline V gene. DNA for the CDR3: TGCAGTGTTAAAACCGACAGGGACGGCGAGCAGTACTTC. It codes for CSVKTDRDGEQYF.

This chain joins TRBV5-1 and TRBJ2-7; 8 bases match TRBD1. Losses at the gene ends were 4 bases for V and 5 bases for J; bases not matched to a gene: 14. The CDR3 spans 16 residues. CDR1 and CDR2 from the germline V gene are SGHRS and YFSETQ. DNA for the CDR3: TGCGCCAGCAGCGGATCGATTGCGACAGGGGTGGACGAGCAGTACTTC. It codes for CASSGSIATGVDEQYF.

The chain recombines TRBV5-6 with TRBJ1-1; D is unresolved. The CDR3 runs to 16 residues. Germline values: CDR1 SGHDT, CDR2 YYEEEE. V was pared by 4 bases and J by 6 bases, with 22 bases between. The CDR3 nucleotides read TGTGCCAGCAGCCCGACCAAGGGTTGGGAGAGCGCTGAAGCTTTCTTT. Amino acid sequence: CASSPTKGWESAEAFF.

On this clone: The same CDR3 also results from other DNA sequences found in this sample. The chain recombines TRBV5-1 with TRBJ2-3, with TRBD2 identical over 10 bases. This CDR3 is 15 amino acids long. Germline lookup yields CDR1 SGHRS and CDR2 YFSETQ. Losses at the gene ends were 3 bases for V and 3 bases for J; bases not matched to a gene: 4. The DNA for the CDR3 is TGCGCCAGCAGCTCGGTAGCGGGAGGAACAGATACGCAGTATTTT. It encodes CASSSVAGGTDTQYF.

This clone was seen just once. The CDR3 coding sequence is TGTGCCAGCAGCCCAAGGACTAGCGGGAGTTACGAGCAGTACTTC. It encodes CASSPRTSGSYEQYF. V gene TRBV7-8 combines with J gene TRBJ2-7, with TRBD2 matching over 13 bases. Unmatched junction bases numbered 5, after V lost 5 bases and J lost 4 bases. Looked up from germline, CDR1 is SGHVS and CDR2 is FQNEAQ. This CDR3 region has 15 residues.

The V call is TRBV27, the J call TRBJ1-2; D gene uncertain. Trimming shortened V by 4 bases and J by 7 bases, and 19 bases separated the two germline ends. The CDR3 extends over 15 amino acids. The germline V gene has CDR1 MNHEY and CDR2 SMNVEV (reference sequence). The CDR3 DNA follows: TGTGCCAGCAGTTCTCTGGCCGCGCATCGAGGTGGCTACACCTTC. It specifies CASSSLAAHRGGYTF.

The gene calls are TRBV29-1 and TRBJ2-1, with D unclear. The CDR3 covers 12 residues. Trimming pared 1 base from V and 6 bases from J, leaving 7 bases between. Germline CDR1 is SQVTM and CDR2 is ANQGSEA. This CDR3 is CSVEVLFNEQFF. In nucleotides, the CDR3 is TGCAGCGTTGAAGTATTGTTCAATGAGCAGTTCTTC.

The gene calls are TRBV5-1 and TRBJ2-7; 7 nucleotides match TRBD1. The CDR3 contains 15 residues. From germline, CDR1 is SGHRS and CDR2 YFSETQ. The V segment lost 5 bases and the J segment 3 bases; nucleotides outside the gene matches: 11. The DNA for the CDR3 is TGCGCCAGCAGGTCGAGACAGGGCCAATTCTACGAGCAGTACTTC. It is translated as CASRSRQGQFYEQYF.

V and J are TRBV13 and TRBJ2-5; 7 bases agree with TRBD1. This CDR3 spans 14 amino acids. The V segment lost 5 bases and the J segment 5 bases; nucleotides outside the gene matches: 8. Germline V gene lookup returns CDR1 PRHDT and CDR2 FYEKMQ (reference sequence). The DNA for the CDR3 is TGTGCCAGCAGCCAGACAGGGAAACAGGAGACCCAGTACTTC. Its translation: CASSQTGKQETQYF.

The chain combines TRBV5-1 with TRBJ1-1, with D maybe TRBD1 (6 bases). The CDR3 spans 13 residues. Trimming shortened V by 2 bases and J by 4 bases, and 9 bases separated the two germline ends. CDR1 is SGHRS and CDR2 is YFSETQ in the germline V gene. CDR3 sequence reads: CASSLRGGTEAFF. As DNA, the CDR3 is TGCGCCAGCAGCTTAAGGGGGGGCACTGAAGCTTTCTTT.

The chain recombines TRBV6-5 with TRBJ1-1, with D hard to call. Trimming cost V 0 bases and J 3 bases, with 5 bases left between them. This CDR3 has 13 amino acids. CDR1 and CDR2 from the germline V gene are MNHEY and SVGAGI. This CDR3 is CASSYSRDTEAFF. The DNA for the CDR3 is TGTGCCAGCAGTTACTCGCGAGACACTGAAGCTTTCTTT.

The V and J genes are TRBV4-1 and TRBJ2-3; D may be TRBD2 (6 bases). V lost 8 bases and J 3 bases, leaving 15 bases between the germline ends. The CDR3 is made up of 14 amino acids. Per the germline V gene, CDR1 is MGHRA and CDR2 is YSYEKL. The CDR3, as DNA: TGCGCCAGCCGTACGCCAGGGAGGACAGATACGCAGTATTTT. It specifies CASRTPGRTDTQYF.

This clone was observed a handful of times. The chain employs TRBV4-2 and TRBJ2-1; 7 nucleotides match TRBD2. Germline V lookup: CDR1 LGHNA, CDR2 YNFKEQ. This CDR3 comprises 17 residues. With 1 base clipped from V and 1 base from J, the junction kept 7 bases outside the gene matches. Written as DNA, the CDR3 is TGTGCCAGCAGCCAAGTACTTGCGGGAGTATCCTACAATGAGCAGTTCTTC. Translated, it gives CASSQVLAGVSYNEQFF.

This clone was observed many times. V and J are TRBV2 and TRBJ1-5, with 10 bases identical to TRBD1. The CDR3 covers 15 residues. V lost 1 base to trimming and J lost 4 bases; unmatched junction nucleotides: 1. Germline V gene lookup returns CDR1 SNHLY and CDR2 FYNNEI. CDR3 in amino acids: CASSEGTGGNQPQHF. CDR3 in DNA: TGTGCCAGCAGTGAAGGGACAGGGGGGAATCAGCCCCAGCATTTT.